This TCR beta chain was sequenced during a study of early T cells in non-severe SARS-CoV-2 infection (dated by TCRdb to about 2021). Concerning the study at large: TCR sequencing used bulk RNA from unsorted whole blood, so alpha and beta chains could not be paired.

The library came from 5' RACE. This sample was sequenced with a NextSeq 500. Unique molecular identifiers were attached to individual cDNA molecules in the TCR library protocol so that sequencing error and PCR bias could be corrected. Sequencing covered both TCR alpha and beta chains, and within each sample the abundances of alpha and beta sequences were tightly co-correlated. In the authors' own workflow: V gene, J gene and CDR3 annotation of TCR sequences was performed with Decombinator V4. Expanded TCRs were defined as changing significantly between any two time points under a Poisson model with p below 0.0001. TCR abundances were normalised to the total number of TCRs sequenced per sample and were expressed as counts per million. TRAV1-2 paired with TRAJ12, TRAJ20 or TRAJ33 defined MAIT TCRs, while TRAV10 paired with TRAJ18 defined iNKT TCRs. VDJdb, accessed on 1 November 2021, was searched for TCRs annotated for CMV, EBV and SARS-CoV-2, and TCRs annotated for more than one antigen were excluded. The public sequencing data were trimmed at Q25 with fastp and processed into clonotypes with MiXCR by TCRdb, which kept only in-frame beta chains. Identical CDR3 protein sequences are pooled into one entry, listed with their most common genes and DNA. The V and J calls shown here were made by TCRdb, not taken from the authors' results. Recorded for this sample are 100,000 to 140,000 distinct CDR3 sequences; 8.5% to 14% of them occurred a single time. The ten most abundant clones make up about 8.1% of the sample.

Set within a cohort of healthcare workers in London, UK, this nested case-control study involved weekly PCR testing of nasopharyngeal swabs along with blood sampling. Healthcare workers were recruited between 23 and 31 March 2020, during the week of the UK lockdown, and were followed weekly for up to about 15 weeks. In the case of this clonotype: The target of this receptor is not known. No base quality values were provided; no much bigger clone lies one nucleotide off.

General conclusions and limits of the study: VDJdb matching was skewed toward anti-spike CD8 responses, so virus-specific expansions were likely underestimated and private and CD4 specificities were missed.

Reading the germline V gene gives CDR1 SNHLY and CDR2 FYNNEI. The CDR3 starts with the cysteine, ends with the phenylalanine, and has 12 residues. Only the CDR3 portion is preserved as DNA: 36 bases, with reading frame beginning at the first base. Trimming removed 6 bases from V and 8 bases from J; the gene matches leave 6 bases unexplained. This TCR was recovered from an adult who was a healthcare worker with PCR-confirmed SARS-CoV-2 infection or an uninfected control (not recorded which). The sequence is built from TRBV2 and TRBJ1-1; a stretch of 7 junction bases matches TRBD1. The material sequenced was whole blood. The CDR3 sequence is CASRNDRDEAFF. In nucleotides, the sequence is TGTGCCAGCAGAAACGACAGGGACGAAGCTTTCTTT.